This T cell receptor beta chain was sequenced for a study of blood T cell repertoires in COVID-19. Overall study: Recovered Cohort 3 donors showed two negative PCRs, clearance, or symptom resolution. The United States, Italy and Spain provided the acute and convalescent COVID-19 samples. T cells, B-cell-depleted T cells, or PBMCs provided the cDNA or gDNA that served as material.

Trimming took off 7 bases at V and 0 bases at J, with 15 bases between the two ends. This CDR3 is built from 15 residues. Germline V gene data show CDR1 as MNHEY and CDR2 as SVGAGI. Sequencing was performed with immunoSEQ multiplex PCR; in TCRdb, only in-frame clones are kept and a portion is missing. The sample lists 300,000 to 450,000 clones, 87% seen once, with about 1.9% in the top ten. Study members were between about 18 and 95 years old and lived in 24 US regions. The source material was PBMCs or T cells enriched from blood (not recorded which). This chain uses TRBV6-5 with TRBJ1-1, with D tentatively TRBD1 (5 bases). This clonotype originated in a man in his forties or fifties in a cohort exposed to, infected with or recovered from COVID-19 (not recorded which). This CDR3 reads CASKPAGLMNTEAFF. The CDR3 coding sequence is TGTGCCAGCAAACCGGCAGGGCTCATGAACACTGAAGCTTTCTTT.